The following is a T cell receptor beta chain sequence with its context. Its antigen is unknown. The length of the CDR3 is 14 residues. V gave up 6 bases and J gave up 4 bases; unmatched junction bases: 7. The V gene's germline CDR1 is SNHLY and CDR2 FYNNEI. The repertoire was sequenced with immunoSEQ multiplex PCR; TCRdb's copy has only in-frame clones and lacks some. The sample carries tens of thousands of clones, roughly 91% recorded once. The sample is drawn from a study of graft-versus-host responses after intestinal transplantation. Study-level background: The transplants performed in recipients were multivisceral, liver-intestinal, or isolated intestinal.

General observations from the study: Among recipient marrow samples, GvH clones were found; some appeared first in ileum or blood.

The starting material was unstimulated CD4+ T cells sorted from spleen or lymph node cells, obtained before intestinal transplant. This sequence originates from a human donor who received an intestinal transplant. The chain employs TRBV2 and TRBJ2-7; TRBD2 matches at 9 bases. CDR3 region: CASRVAGALYEQYF. CDR3 DNA: TGTGCCAGCAGAGTAGCGGGGGCCTTATACGAGCAGTACTTC.